The clone carrying this TCR beta chain has just a few counts. This sample stems from a study of T cells in Graves' hyperthyroidism and ophthalmopathy. It was RNA transcripts that yielded the amplified TCR beta CDR3 regions. HTBI primers were used for first-round RT-PCR of the TCR CDR3. One entry per CDR3 protein results from TCRdb running MiXCR on the multiplex PCR reads. The data hold around 800,000 distinct CDR3 sequences, with 35% to 45% observed a single time. Sequencing was performed on blood. The source of this sequence is a man between 18 and 29 years old with Graves' hyperthyroidism.

As DNA, the CDR3 is TGTGCCAGCAGCGTAGGCCAGCGGCTAAACACCGGGGAGCTGTTTTTT. It is translated as CASSVGQRLNTGELFF. V usage is TRBV9 and J usage is TRBJ2-2; TRBD2 might be the D (5 bases). V was trimmed by 0 bases and J by 2 bases, leaving 11 bases between them. The CDR3 runs 16 residues. The germline V gene encodes CDR1 SGDLS and CDR2 YYNGEE.